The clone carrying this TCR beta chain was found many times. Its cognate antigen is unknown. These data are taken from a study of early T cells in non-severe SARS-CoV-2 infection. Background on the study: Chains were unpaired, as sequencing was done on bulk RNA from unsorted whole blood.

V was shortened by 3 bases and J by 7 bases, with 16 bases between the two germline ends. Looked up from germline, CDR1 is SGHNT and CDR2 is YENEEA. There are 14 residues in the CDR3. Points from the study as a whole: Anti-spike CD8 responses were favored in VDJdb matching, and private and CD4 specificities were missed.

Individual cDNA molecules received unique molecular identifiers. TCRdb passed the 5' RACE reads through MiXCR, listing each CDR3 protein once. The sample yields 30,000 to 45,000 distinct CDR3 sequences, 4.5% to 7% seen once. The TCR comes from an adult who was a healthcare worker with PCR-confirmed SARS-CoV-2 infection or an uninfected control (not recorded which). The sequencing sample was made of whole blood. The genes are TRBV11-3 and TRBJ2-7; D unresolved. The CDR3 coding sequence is TGTGCCAGCAGCTTTATGACCGCTTCCGAGGAGCAGTACTTC. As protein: CASSFMTASEEQYF.